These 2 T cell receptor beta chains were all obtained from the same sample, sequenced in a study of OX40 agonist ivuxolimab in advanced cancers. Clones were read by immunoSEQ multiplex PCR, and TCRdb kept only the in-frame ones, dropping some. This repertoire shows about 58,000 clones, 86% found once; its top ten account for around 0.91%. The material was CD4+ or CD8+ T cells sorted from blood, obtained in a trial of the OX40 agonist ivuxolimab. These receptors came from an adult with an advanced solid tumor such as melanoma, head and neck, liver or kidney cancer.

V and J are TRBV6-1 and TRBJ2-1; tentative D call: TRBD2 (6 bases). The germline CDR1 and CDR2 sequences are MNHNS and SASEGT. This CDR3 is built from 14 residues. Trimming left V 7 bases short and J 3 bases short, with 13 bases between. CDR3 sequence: CASKVTGVYNEQFF. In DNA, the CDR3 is TGTGCCAGCAAAGTCACGGGAGTCTACAATGAGCAGTTCTTC.

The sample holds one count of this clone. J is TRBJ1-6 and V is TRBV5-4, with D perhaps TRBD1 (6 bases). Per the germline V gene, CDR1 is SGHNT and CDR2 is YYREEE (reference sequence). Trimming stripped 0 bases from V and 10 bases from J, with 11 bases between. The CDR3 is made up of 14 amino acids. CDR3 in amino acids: CASSLAGVRSPLHF. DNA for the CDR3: TGTGCCAGCAGCTTGGCAGGGGTTAGGTCACCCCTCCACTTT.